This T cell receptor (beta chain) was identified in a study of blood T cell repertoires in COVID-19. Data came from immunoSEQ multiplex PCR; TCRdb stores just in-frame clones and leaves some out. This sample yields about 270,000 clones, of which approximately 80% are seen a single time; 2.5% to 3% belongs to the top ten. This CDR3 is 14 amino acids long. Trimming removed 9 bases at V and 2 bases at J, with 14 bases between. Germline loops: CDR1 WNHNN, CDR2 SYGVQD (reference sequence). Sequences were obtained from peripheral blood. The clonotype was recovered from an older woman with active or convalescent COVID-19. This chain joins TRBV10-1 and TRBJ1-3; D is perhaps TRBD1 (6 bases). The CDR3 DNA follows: TGCGCCAGTGACAGGTTTCTCCCTGGAAACACCATATATTTT. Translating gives CASDRFLPGNTIYF.